These T cell receptor beta chains were read from a single sample in a study of PD-1 blockade in classical Hodgkin lymphoma. Only in-frame clones appear in the TCRdb table, and some are missing; sequencing was by immunoSEQ multiplex PCR. The sample holds around 36,000 clones, around 86% seen once. This material consisted of peripheral blood mononuclear cells (PBMCs), taken at baseline. These receptors were obtained from a human donor with classical Hodgkin lymphoma. The CDR3 runs from the conserved cysteine through the conserved F or W. D genes are given only for firm matches. Clone size is given for some rows only: seen once, a few or many times, or a class if the clone is expanded.

TRBV6-6	TRBJ1-3	once	-	15	CASSPQGNSGNTIYF	TGTGCCAGCAGCCCCCAGGGAAACTCTGGAAACACCATATATTTT
TRBV19	TRBJ2-7	-	TRBD2	14	CASSAGGLPSGEYF	TGTGCCAGTAGTGCGGGAGGGCTACCGTCGGGGGAGTACTTC
TRBV19	TRBJ2-2	-	TRBD1	17	CASSRRGTGGGTGELFF	TGTGCCAGTAGTAGGCGAGGGACAGGGGGCGGCACCGGGGAGCTGTTTTTT
TRBV7-2	TRBJ2-7	-	-	13	CASSFGGHSEQYF	TGTGCCAGCAGCTTTGGAGGCCATTCCGAGCAGTACTTC
TRBV10-3	TRBJ2-7	-	TRBD1	13	CAIKGQGLYEQYF	TGTGCCATTAAGGGACAGGGCCTCTACGAGCAGTACTTC
TRBV19	TRBJ1-2	-	TRBD1	15	CASSTGSGQGRVCTF	TGTGCCAGTAGTACAGGGAGCGGACAGGGTCGTGTTTGCACCTTC
TRBV28	TRBJ1-2	once	TRBD1	13	CASSRDRVYGYTF	TGTGCCAGCAGCCGGGACAGGGTCTATGGCTACACCTTC
TRBV6-5	TRBJ2-1	-	TRBD2	16	CASSYLIAGDLNEQFF	TGTGCCAGCAGTTATTTAATAGCGGGAGATCTCAATGAGCAGTTCTTC
TRBV5-6	TRBJ2-7	once	TRBD2	15	CASSFGLAGNYEQYF	TGTGCCAGCAGCTTCGGACTAGCGGGAAACTACGAGCAGTACTTC
TRBV7-9	TRBJ2-5	-	TRBD1	16	CASSSPDRWRRGTQYF	TGTGCCAGCAGCTCCCCGGACAGGTGGAGAAGAGGGACCCAGTACTTC
TRBV11-2	TRBJ2-1	-	TRBD1	17	CASSSPLGQGAYNEQFF	TGTGCCAGCAGCTCCCCCCTGGGACAGGGAGCCTACAATGAGCAGTTCTTC
TRBV6-1	TRBJ1-5	-	-	14	CASSENRIYQPQHF	TGTGCCAGCAGTGAAAACAGAATATATCAGCCCCAGCATTTT
TRBV30	TRBJ2-1	-	TRBD2	16	CAWSPSSSGVYNEQFF	TGTGCCTGGAGTCCCTCCTCTAGCGGGGTATACAATGAGCAGTTCTTC
TRBV9	TRBJ2-2	-	TRBD2	19	CASSVGRLAGAVNTGELFF	TGTGCCAGCAGCGTAGGTAGGTTAGCGGGGGCCGTCAACACCGGGGAGCTGTTTTTT
TRBV6-5	TRBJ2-7	-	TRBD1	15	CASSYQGQGRGEQYF	TGTGCCAGCAGTTACCAGGGACAGGGGAGAGGCGAGCAGTACTTC
TRBV18	TRBJ2-2	-	TRBD2	19	CASSPPVAAGGPITGELFF	TGTGCCAGCTCACCACCGGTAGCAGCGGGAGGGCCTATCACCGGGGAGCTGTTTTTT
TRBV28	TRBJ1-5	-	TRBD1	14	CASNLNQGDQPQHF	TGTGCCAGCAACCTTAACCAGGGGGATCAGCCCCAGCATTTT
TRBV10-3	TRBJ2-2	-	-	13	CAIRAGDTGELFF	TGTGCCATCAGGGCAGGGGACACCGGGGAGCTGTTTTTT
TRBV30	TRBJ1-5	once	TRBD1	14	CAWSTDRGNQPQHF	TGTGCCTGGAGTACCGACAGGGGCAATCAGCCCCAGCATTTT
TRBV6-5	TRBJ2-3	-	TRBD1	15	CASSYSSTGSDTQYF	TGTGCCAGCAGTTACTCGTCGACAGGGTCAGATACGCAGTATTTT
TRBV5-1	TRBJ1-1	-	TRBD1	13	CASRRQGQTEAFF	TGCGCCAGCAGGAGACAGGGACAAACTGAAGCTTTCTTT
TRBV4-3	TRBJ2-5	-	TRBD1	14	CASSQGDSQETQYF	TGCGCCAGCAGCCAAGGGGACAGCCAAGAGACCCAGTACTTC
TRBV28	TRBJ2-2	-	-	13	CASRRTDTGELFF	TGTGCCAGCAGACGAACCGACACCGGGGAGCTGTTTTTT
TRBV7-6	TRBJ1-1	-	-	16	CASSLLRGTSGTEAFF	TGTGCCAGCAGCTTACTTCGGGGCACTTCGGGCACTGAAGCTTTCTTT
TRBV6-4	TRBJ2-2	-	-	17	CASSDYHGEKNTGELFF	TGTGCCAGCAGTGACTATCATGGCGAAAAGAACACCGGGGAGCTGTTTTTT
TRBV19	TRBJ2-7	-	-	14	CASSIGRVNSEQYF	TGTGCCAGTAGTATTGGCAGGGTCAATTCTGAGCAGTACTTC
TRBV7-8	TRBJ2-1	once	-	12	CASSLHYNEQFF	TGTGCCAGCAGCCTCCATTACAATGAGCAGTTCTTC
TRBV5-4	TRBJ1-6	-	TRBD1	14	CASSRDRGISPLHF	TGTGCCAGCAGCCGGGACAGGGGAATTTCACCCCTCCACTTT
TRBV6-6	TRBJ1-2	-	-	14	CASDSLTFNYGYTF	TGTGCCAGCGACAGTCTCACTTTTAACTATGGCTACACCTTC
TRBV7-2	TRBJ2-1	once	-	15	CASSFLRGGGNEQFF	TGTGCCAGCAGCTTTCTTAGGGGGGGTGGCAATGAGCAGTTCTTC
TRBV6-6	TRBJ2-7	-	TRBD1	15	CASSYYRGVSYEQYF	TGTGCCAGCAGTTACTACAGGGGGGTTTCCTACGAGCAGTACTTC
TRBV6-6	TRBJ2-3	-	TRBD1	14	CASNDRGRVDTQYF	TGTGCCAGCAACGACAGGGGGCGGGTAGATACGCAGTATTTT
TRBV7-2	TRBJ2-1	-	TRBD2	17	CASSLVGGRGGYNEQFF	TGTGCCAGCAGCTTAGTAGGTGGGCGGGGGGGCTACAATGAGCAGTTCTTC
TRBV5-4	TRBJ1-1	-	-	12	CASSFGNTEAFF	TGTGCCAGCAGCTTCGGGAACACTGAAGCTTTCTTT
TRBV6-5	TRBJ2-1	-	TRBD1	14	CASSYPGQRNEQFF	TGTGCCAGCAGTTACCCGGGACAGCGTAATGAGCAGTTCTTC
TRBV2	TRBJ1-5	-	-	14	CASNLDGSNQPQHF	TGTGCCAGCAACCTGGACGGGAGCAATCAGCCCCAGCATTTT
TRBV6-6	TRBJ2-7	once	TRBD1	16	CASRGGFTGGTDEQYF	TGTGCCAGCAGAGGAGGGTTCACAGGGGGAACGGACGAGCAGTACTTC
TRBV2	TRBJ1-1	-	TRBD1	14	CASILGQANTEAFF	TGTGCCAGCATACTAGGACAGGCCAACACTGAAGCTTTCTTT
TRBV25-1	TRBJ1-2	-	-	14	CASSEAGGGYGYTF	TGTGCCAGCAGTGAAGCGGGGGGCGGTTATGGCTACACCTTC
TRBV7-9	TRBJ1-4	few	-	15	CASSTQGLANEKLFF	TGTGCCAGCAGCACACAGGGTCTGGCCAATGAAAAACTGTTTTTT
TRBV19	TRBJ2-3	-	-	14	CASSIGRFTDTQYF	TGTGCCAGTAGTATCGGGCGATTCACAGATACGCAGTATTTT
TRBV6-5	TRBJ1-3	-	-	15	CASSYSGVSGNTIYF	TGTGCCAGCAGTTATTCAGGTGTCTCTGGAAACACCATATATTTT
TRBV10-3	TRBJ1-6	-	-	13	CAVWAGVYSPLHF	TGTGCCGTTTGGGCCGGGGTATATTCACCCCTCCACTTT
TRBV6-5	TRBJ2-7	-	TRBD1	15	CASSSPGQASYEQYF	TGTGCCAGCAGTTCTCCCGGACAGGCGTCCTACGAGCAGTACTTC
TRBV6-1	TRBJ1-2	once	-	13	CASSEGDFYGYTF	TGTGCCAGCAGTGAGGGGGACTTCTATGGCTACACCTTC
TRBV19	TRBJ2-1	-	-	14	CASSMGWDYNEQFF	TGTGCCAGTAGTATGGGTTGGGACTACAATGAGCAGTTCTTC
TRBV9	TRBJ2-7	-	TRBD2	15	CASSVNPSGLYEQYF	TGTGCCAGCAGCGTAAATCCTAGCGGGCTTTACGAGCAGTACTTC
TRBV6-4	TRBJ1-2	-	TRBD1	14	CASRASDRVDGYTF	TGTGCCAGCAGGGCATCTGACAGGGTGGATGGCTACACCTTC
TRBV2	TRBJ2-7	few	TRBD2	14	CASRERGGSYEQYF	TGTGCCAGCAGGGAGCGGGGGGGGTCCTACGAGCAGTACTTC
TRBV1	TRBJ2-1	-	-	18	CTSSQVALERESRHEQFF	TGCACCAGCAGCCAAGTTGCCCTCGAGCGGGAGAGTCGCCATGAGCAGTTCTTC
TRBV7-2	TRBJ1-5	-	-	14	CASSLQYSNQPQHF	TGTGCCAGCAGCTTACAATATAGCAATCAGCCCCAGCATTTT
TRBV25-1	TRBJ2-5	-	TRBD2	16	CASRPPAGVGEETQYF	TGTGCCAGCAGGCCACCAGCGGGAGTTGGGGAAGAGACCCAGTACTTC
TRBV6-6	TRBJ2-1	-	-	12	CASTQGVREQFF	TGTGCCAGCACCCAGGGAGTGCGGGAGCAGTTCTTC
TRBV6-5	TRBJ1-6	once	TRBD1	14	CASRGDRYNSPLHF	TGTGCCAGCAGGGGGGACAGATATAATTCACCCCTCCACTTT